These 15 T cell receptor beta chains originate from one sample sequenced in a study of blood T cell repertoires in COVID-19. TCRdb's table, derived via immunoSEQ multiplex PCR, lists solely in-frame clones and lacks some. This sample carries about 290,000 clones, 70% to 90% of them seen once, and the ten largest clones take about 4%. Input material: peripheral blood. The origin of the receptors is a woman in her 50s with active or convalescent COVID-19.

This chain connects TRBV11-3 to TRBJ2-1, with D perhaps TRBD1 (5 bases). Germline V gene data show CDR1 as SGHNT and CDR2 as YENEEA. The V and J ends lost 1 base and 7 bases respectively, with 8 bases between them. CDR3 length equals 13 residues. The CDR3 region has the DNA TGTGCCAGCAGCTTAGGACAGAGAAATGAGCAGTTCTTC. It translates to CASSLGQRNEQFF.

The V gene is TRBV7-9, the J gene TRBJ2-3; D is ambiguous. Germline values: CDR1 SEHNR, CDR2 FQNEAQ (reference sequence). Deletions cut 4 bases from V and 3 bases from J, with 8 bases between. CDR3 length: 13 residues. The CDR3 DNA is TGTGCCAGCAGCTCCCTACGGACAGATACGCAGTATTTT. Translating it yields CASSSLRTDTQYF.

The chain is built from TRBV5-1 and TRBJ2-5; the D is unclear. CDR1 and CDR2 from the germline V gene are SGHRS and YFSETQ. V was shortened by 3 bases and J by 7 bases, with 7 bases between the two germline ends. The CDR3 is made up of 11 amino acids. CDR3 residues: CASSYDRTQYF. The CDR3 DNA is TGCGCCAGCAGCTATGATAGGACCCAGTACTTC.

This clone was counted once. The chain uses TRBV19 and TRBJ1-2; 7 bases align to TRBD1. Germline CDR1 LNHDA, CDR2 SQIVND (reference sequence). V was pared by 4 bases and J by 5 bases, with 7 bases of the junction left unmatched. The CDR3 loop spans 14 amino acids. For the CDR3, the DNA is TGTGCCAGTAGTAGTAGGGGGCTGGAGTATGGCTACACCTTC. Its protein is CASSSRGLEYGYTF.

This chain connects TRBV7-8 to TRBJ2-7; D possibly corresponds to TRBD1 (5 bases). Trimming took off 6 bases at V and 5 bases at J, with 26 bases between the two ends. The length of the CDR3 is 17 residues. CDR1 and CDR2 (germline): SGHVS, FQNEAQ. The CDR3: CASSLTAWNRWGHEQYF. Here the CDR3 DNA reads TGTGCCAGCAGTTTGACTGCCTGGAACAGGTGGGGCCACGAGCAGTACTTC.

The chain has TRBV4-1 and TRBJ2-5; TRBD2 agrees at 9 bases. This CDR3 has 15 amino acids. V trimming: 1 base; J trimming: 7 bases; junction bases outside the gene matches: 7. Germline V lookup: CDR1 MGHRA, CDR2 YSYEKL. The CDR3 DNA follows: TGCGCCAGCAGCCAAGGATATAAGCGGGGGGCGACCCAGTACTTC. It is translated as CASSQGYKRGATQYF.

In DNA, the CDR3 is TGTGCCAGCAGTATCCGGGACTTCAATGAGCAGTTCTTC. Translating it yields CASSIRDFNEQFF. V and J are TRBV6-5 and TRBJ2-1; maybe TRBD2 (6 bases). The V gene lost 5 bases and the J gene lost 6 bases, with 11 bases spanning the gap. The CDR3 length is 13 residues. CDR1 MNHEY and CDR2 SVGAGI come from the germline V gene.

There are a few counts of this clone. The J gene is TRBJ2-6, the V gene TRBV9; 12 bases line up with TRBD1. CDR1 is SGDLS and CDR2 is YYNGEE in the germline V gene. Trimming at V came to 6 bases and at J to 0 bases, leaving 10 bases not matched to a gene. This CDR3 comprises 19 residues. The CDR3 DNA is TGTGCCAGCACCCCTATGGGACAGGGGGCCTTCTCTGGGGCCAACGTCCTGACTTTC. Amino acids: CASTPMGQGAFSGANVLTF.

The chain couples TRBV20-1 to TRBJ2-7; 10 bases fit TRBD2. V lost 3 bases to trimming and J lost 3 bases; unmatched junction nucleotides: 5. The germline V gene has CDR1 DFQATT and CDR2 SNEGSKA (reference sequence). CDR3 length: 14 residues. CDR3 DNA sequence: TGCAGTGCTAGTAGTTCTAGCGGGAGCTACGAGCAGTACTTC. Translating it yields CSASSSSGSYEQYF.

The rearrangement uses TRBV7-9 and TRBJ1-6; D unclear. V lost 4 bases and J 7 bases, leaving 11 bases between the germline ends. The CDR3 contains 14 residues. Germline V gene data show CDR1 as SEHNR and CDR2 as FQNEAQ (reference sequence). This CDR3 reads CASSSGVGNSPLHF. The CDR3 region has the DNA TGTGCCAGCAGCTCGGGAGTTGGGAATTCACCCCTCCACTTT.

This clone has only one observation. This chain connects TRBV5-1 to TRBJ2-1; 8 nucleotides agree with TRBD2. The length of the CDR3 is 15 residues. J lost 6 bases, V lost 0 bases, and 5 bases had no gene match. Germline V lookup: CDR1 SGHRS, CDR2 YFSETQ. The CDR3 is CASSLGAGVLNEQFF. The CDR3 DNA sequence: TGCGCCAGCAGCTTGGGAGCGGGAGTGCTCAATGAGCAGTTCTTC.

This clone was recorded a few times. The DNA is left out, because the CDR3 cannot be placed on it with certainty; the CDR3 is given as TCRdb lists it. The chain carries TRBV13 and TRBJ1-6. Germline lookup yields CDR1 PRHDT and CDR2 FYEKMQ (reference sequence). Inclusive of both ends, the CDR3 amounts to 14 amino acids. CDR3 sequence: CASSSSGGGSPLHF.

The J gene is TRBJ1-3, the V gene TRBV7-9; D uncertain. CDR3 length: 16 amino acids. Germline V lookup: CDR1 SEHNR, CDR2 FQNEAQ (reference sequence). Trimming removed 2 bases from V and 3 bases from J, with 14 bases in between. As DNA, the CDR3 is TGTGCCAGCAGCTTAATTTGGCAGGCAATTGGAAACACCATATATTTT. Its translation is CASSLIWQAIGNTIYF. The variable domain in full, with the rest retrieved from reference TRBV7-9 and TRBJ1-3, is DTGVSQNPRHKITKRGQNVTFRCDPISEHNRLYWYRQTLGQGPEFLTYFQNEAQLEKSRLLSDRFSAERPKGSFSTLEIQRTEQGDSAMYLCASSLIWQAIGNTIYFGEGSWLTVV.

A single count supports this clone. The chain has TRBV5-1 and TRBJ1-2, with D maybe TRBD1 (5 bases). The CDR3 consists of 17 residues. The germline CDR1 and CDR2 sequences are SGHRS and YFSETQ. Trimming cost V 0 bases and J 2 bases, with 17 bases left between them. The CDR3 coding sequence is TGCGCCAGCAGCTTGGACCAGCGTTGGGGCTCCAACTATGGCTACACCTTC. Its translation: CASSLDQRWGSNYGYTF.

This clone was counted a few times. V gene TRBV19 combines with J gene TRBJ1-1, with D unclear. V was pared by 5 bases and J by 0 bases, with 7 bases between. Germline CDR1 LNHDA, CDR2 SQIVND (reference sequence). This CDR3 is 13 amino acids long. CDR3 in DNA: TGTGCCAGTAGTTCCGAGGTGAACACTGAAGCTTTCTTT. It translates to CASSSEVNTEAFF.